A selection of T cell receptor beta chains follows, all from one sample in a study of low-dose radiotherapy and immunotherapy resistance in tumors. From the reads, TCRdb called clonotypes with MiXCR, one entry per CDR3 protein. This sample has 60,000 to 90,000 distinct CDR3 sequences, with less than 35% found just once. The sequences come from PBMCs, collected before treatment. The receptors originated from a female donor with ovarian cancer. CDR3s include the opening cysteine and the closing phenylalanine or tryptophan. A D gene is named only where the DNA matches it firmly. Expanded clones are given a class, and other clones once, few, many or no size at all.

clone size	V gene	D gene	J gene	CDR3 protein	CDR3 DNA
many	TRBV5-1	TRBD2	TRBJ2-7	CASRLQTGGPYEQYF	TGCGCCAGCCGACTTCAGACGGGAGGGCCCTACGAGCAGTACTTC
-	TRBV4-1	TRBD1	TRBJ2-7	CASSLLDRGSEQYF	TGCGCCAGCAGCCTATTGGACAGGGGGTCCGAGCAGTACTTC
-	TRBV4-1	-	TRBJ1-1	CASSPLIRDLKTEAFF	TGCGCCAGCAGCCCCCTAATCAGGGATCTCAAGACTGAAGCTTTCTTT
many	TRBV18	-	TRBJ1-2	CASSPPGVQGANYGYTF	TGTGCCAGCTCACCACCGGGGGTCCAGGGAGCTAACTATGGCTACACCTTC
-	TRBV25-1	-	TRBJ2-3	CASSETGNFGTDTQYF	TGTGCCAGCAGTGAGACGGGAAATTTCGGCACAGATACGCAGTATTTT
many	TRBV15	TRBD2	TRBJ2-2	CATSTGGSGSGELFF	TGTGCCACCAGCACGGGGGGTAGCGGTAGCGGGGAGCTGTTTTTT
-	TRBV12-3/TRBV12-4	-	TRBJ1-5	CASKSQGGGNQPQHF	TGTGCCAGCAAGTCGCAGGGTGGGGGCAATCAGCCCCAGCATTTT
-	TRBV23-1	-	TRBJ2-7	CASSQNRKYDGLPPYEQYF	TGCGCCAGCAGCCAGAACCGGAAATATGACGGGTTGCCGCCCTACGAGCAGTACTTC
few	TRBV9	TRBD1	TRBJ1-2	CASSVGTGANYGYTF	TGTGCCAGCAGCGTAGGGACAGGGGCTAACTATGGCTACACCTTC
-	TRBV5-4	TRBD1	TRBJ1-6	CASSLFVGTGTSPLHF	TGTGCCAGCAGCTTGTTCGTAGGGACAGGGACTTCACCCCTCCACTTT
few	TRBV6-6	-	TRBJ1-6	CASSYNTGRISPLHF	TGTGCCAGCAGTTACAACACAGGGAGAATTTCACCCCTCCACTTT